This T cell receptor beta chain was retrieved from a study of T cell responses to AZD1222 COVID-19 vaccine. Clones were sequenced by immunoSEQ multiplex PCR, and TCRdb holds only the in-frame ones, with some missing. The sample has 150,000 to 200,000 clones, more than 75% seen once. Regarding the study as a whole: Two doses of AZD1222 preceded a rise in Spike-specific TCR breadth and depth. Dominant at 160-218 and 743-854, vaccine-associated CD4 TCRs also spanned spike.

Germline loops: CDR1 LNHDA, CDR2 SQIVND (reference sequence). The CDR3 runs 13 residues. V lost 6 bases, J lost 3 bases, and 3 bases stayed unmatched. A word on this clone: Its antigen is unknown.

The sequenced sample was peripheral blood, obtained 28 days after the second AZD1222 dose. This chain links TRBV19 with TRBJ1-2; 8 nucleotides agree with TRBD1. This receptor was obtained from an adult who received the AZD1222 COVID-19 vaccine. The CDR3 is CASSKDRDYGYTF. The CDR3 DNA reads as TGTGCCAGTAGCAAGGACAGGGACTATGGCTACACCTTC.